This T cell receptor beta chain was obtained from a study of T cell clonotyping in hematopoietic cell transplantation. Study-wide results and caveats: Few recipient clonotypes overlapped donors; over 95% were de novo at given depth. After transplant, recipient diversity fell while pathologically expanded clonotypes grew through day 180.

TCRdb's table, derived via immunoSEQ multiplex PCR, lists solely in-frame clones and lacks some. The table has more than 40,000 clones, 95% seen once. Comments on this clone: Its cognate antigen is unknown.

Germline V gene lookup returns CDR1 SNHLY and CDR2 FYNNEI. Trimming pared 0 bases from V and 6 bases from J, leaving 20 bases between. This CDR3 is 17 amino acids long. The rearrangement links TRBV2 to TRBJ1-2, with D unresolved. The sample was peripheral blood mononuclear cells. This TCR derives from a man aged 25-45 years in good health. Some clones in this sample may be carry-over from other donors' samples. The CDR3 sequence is CASSEARPLRSGHGYTF. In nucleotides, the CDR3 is TGTGCCAGCAGTGAAGCCAGGCCTCTCCGAAGTGGGCATGGCTACACCTTC.